The clone carrying this T cell receptor beta chain was observed once. From germline, CDR1 is MRHNA and CDR2 SNTAGT. V was pared by 0 bases and J by 1 base, with 15 bases between. CDR3 length: 17 amino acids. How the authors handled the data: Nucleated cell number was recorded as an estimate derived from reference gene primer amplification. Libraries were prepared by immunoSEQ multiplex PCR; TCRdb keeps only in-frame clonotypes and omits some of them. V, J and clone size are those of that table, while D and trimming were read from the DNA. Seen here are about 58,000 clones, 88% observed once, and the top ten hold more than 7%. These data originate in a study of blood T cell repertoires in COVID-19. Across the whole study: Sites in the United States, Italy and Spain provided acute and convalescent COVID-19 samples. PBMCs, B-cell-depleted T cells, or T cells provided the cDNA or gDNA that made up the material.

This clonotype originated in a woman aged 70-85 years with active COVID-19. This sequence joins TRBV6-4 and TRBJ1-2, with D perhaps matching TRBD1 (5 bases). The specimen was peripheral blood. The CDR3 DNA reads as TGTGCCAGCAGTGACTCATTTTCAGGGTTTGTTAACTATGGCTACACCTTC. It is translated as CASSDSFSGFVNYGYTF.